This T cell receptor beta chain was captured in a study of blood T cells in healthy people across ages. Overall study findings and caveats: Older age went with lower TCR beta diversity per million T cells, in a roughly linear way. Because donor CMV status was unknown, expanded clonotype changes were possibly confounded. More naive CD4+ cells and higher diversity were found in long-lived than in aged donors.

CDR3 length equals 12 residues. V shed 6 bases and J 5 bases; nucleotides not matched to a gene: 2. This clonotype occurred a few times. No antigen is known for it. There were at least 5.5 micrograms of total RNA extracted from every sample. The authors ran a second PCR of about 7 to 12 cycles using a sample-barcoded 5' primer and a J-beta primer mix. TCRdb ran MiXCR on the 5' RACE reads and lists one entry per CDR3 protein. The sample shows 790,000 or so distinct CDR3 sequences, 46% of them seen only once. The clonotype was recovered from a man at least 80 years old in good health. Sequencing was performed on blood. The chain joins TRBV12-3 or TRBV12-4 to TRBJ2-3; 7 bases are a match to TRBD2. CDR3 region: CASRTGGDTQYF. Here the CDR3 DNA reads TGTGCCAGCAGAACGGGGGGAGATACGCAGTATTTT.